A few counts support the clone carrying this T cell receptor beta chain. TCRdb re-called the RT-PCR reads through MiXCR, storing one row per CDR3 protein. This sample has about 520,000 distinct CDR3 sequences; approximately 11% occur once, and the top ten carry around 12%. These data belong to a study of response to subunit inactivated influenza vaccine. The starting material was PBMCs from blood, obtained roughly 45 days after vaccination. The sequence was collected from a man aged 45-65 years who received an inactivated influenza vaccine.

This CDR3 is CASSLASLAGGEQFF. The CDR3 region has the DNA TGCGCCAGCAGCTTGGCCTCTCTAGCGGGGGGTGAGCAGTTCTTC. The chain combines TRBV5-1 with TRBJ2-1; 11 bases match TRBD2. CDR3 length: 15 residues. The J segment lost 9 bases and the V segment lost 0 bases, leaving 5 bases of the junction unmatched. Germline-derived CDR1 and CDR2 are SGHRS and YFSETQ.